This TCR beta chain is drawn from a study of spatial heterogeneity in lung cancer. Study details: Combinations of a unique TCR and a UMI were tallied in raw reads, and on average each appeared more than ten times.

TCRdb reanalysed the 5' RACE reads using MiXCR and keeps one entry per CDR3 protein. The sample holds approximately 92,000 distinct CDR3 sequences, about 12% seen once. The sample's time point: sample taken at primary tumor resection. TCRs were sequenced from unsorted whole RNA of tumor, nontumor lung or PBMC. 72 TRACERx patients with early, untreated non-small cell lung cancer donated samples. Germline CDR1 and CDR2: SGHRS and YFSETQ. CDR3 length: 16 amino acids. V lost 1 base and J lost 5; bases outside the gene matches: 9. Regarding this clonotype: The antigen is undetermined.

Study-level findings and limits: The study found ubiquitous expanded tumor TCRs in blood more at resection than follow-up.

This sequence was found in a male donor with early-stage non-small cell lung cancer. Source: PBMCs, taken at surgery. The chain combines TRBV5-1 with TRBJ2-5; 9 bases agree with TRBD1. Here the CDR3 reads CASSLTRTGEVETQYF. As DNA, the CDR3 is TGCGCCAGCAGCTTGACCCGGACAGGGGAGGTGGAGACCCAGTACTTC.